What follows are 14 T cell receptor beta chains derived from one specimen sequenced in a study of T cell changes during pregnancy in multiple sclerosis. Clones were sequenced by immunoSEQ multiplex PCR, and TCRdb holds only the in-frame ones, with some missing. The sample has about 17,000 clones; 70% to 90% are singletons. The source material was CD8+ T cells from peripheral blood mononuclear cells, sampled after pregnancy. The receptor set was obtained from a female donor with multiple sclerosis, enrolled in a pregnancy study.

The J gene is TRBJ2-6, the V gene TRBV6-5; D might be TRBD2 (5 bases). The CDR3 is 16 residues long. The V end lost 2 bases, the J end lost 1 base, and 9 bases lay between the germline ends. Germline V lookup: CDR1 MNHEY, CDR2 SVGAGI. DNA of the CDR3: TGTGCCAGCAGTTACCACGAGGGTTCTGGGGCCAACGTCCTGACTTTC. The encoded protein is CASSYHEGSGANVLTF.

This clone was counted a single time. As DNA, the CDR3 is TGTGCCAGCAGCCGTCTGACAGGGGGCTCCTACAATGAGCAGTTCTTC. Protein product: CASSRLTGGSYNEQFF. The rearrangement uses TRBV7-9 and TRBJ2-1, with TRBD1 matching 9 bases. Unmatched junction bases numbered 5, after V lost 5 bases and J lost 0 bases. The CDR3 loop spans 16 amino acids. Germline V gene data show CDR1 as SEHNR and CDR2 as FQNEAQ (reference sequence).

This sequence joins TRBV5-6 and TRBJ2-2; tentatively, D is TRBD2 (6 bases). Trimming took off 0 bases at V and 9 bases at J, with 9 bases between the two ends. Germline CDR1 reads SGHDT; CDR2 reads YYEEEE. The CDR3 contains 13 residues. Here the CDR3 reads CASSLGDSRELFF. The CDR3 DNA sequence: TGTGCCAGCAGCTTGGGGGACTCCCGGGAGCTGTTTTTT. Full variable domain (rest looked up from reference TRBV5-6 and TRBJ2-2): DAGVTQSPTHLIKTRGQQVTLRCSPKSGHDTVSWYQQALGQGPQFIFQYYEEEERQRGNFPDRFSGHQFPNYSSELNVNALLLGDSALYLCASSLGDSRELFFGEGSRLTVL.

V gene TRBV19 combines with J gene TRBJ2-2; 8 bases match TRBD1. CDR1 LNHDA and CDR2 SQIVND come from the germline V gene (reference sequence). V was pared by 10 bases and J by 2 bases, with 6 bases of the junction left unmatched. This CDR3 has 14 amino acids. CDR3 in amino acids: CATTTGGNTGELFF. The CDR3 DNA follows: TGTGCCACCACAACAGGGGGAAACACCGGGGAGCTGTTTTTT. The variable domain in full, completed from reference TRBV19 and TRBJ2-2, reads DGGITQSPKYLFRKEGQNVTLSCEQNLNHDAMYWYRQDPGQGLRLIYYSQIVNDFQKGDIAEGYSVSREKKESFPLTVTSAQKNPTAFYLCATTTGGNTGELFFGEGSRLTVL.

The chain employs TRBV7-9 and TRBJ2-3; 7 bases match TRBD2. With V trimmed by 5 bases and J by 2 bases, 7 bases remained unmatched. This CDR3 contains 15 residues. Germline CDR1 and CDR2: SEHNR and FQNEAQ (reference sequence). The CDR3 DNA is TGTGCCAGCAGCCCCAGGCGGGAGCTCACAGATACGCAGTATTTT. It encodes CASSPRRELTDTQYF. The full variable domain, in which reference TRBV7-9 and TRBJ2-3 provide the parts outside the CDR3, is DTGVSQNPRHKITKRGQNVTFRCDPISEHNRLYWYRQTLGQGPEFLTYFQNEAQLEKSRLLSDRFSAERPKGSFSTLEIQRTEQGDSAMYLCASSPRRELTDTQYFGPGTRLTVL.

The J gene is TRBJ2-7, the V gene TRBV6-5; D may be TRBD2 (5 bases). CDR3 size: 13 residues. CDR1 is MNHEY, CDR2 SVGAGI, per germline. V was trimmed by 7 bases and J by 0 bases, leaving 10 bases between them. The CDR3, as DNA: TGTGCCAGCAAGGTCGGGATCTCCTACGAGCAGTACTTC. It specifies CASKVGISYEQYF.

The chain couples TRBV6-4 to TRBJ2-2, with 7 positions matching TRBD2. Germline CDR1 is MRHNA and CDR2 is SNTAGT. With 2 bases clipped from V and 4 bases from J, the junction kept 1 base outside the gene matches. CDR3 length: 14 amino acids. DNA of the CDR3: TGTGCCAGCAGTGACGGGAGGGCCACCGGGGAGCTGTTTTTT. Translated, it gives CASSDGRATGELFF.

V gene TRBV7-9 combines with J gene TRBJ2-3, with D possibly TRBD2 on 5 matching bases. CDR3 length equals 14 residues. Germline-derived CDR1 and CDR2 are SEHNR and FQNEAQ (reference sequence). V lost 1 base and J 1 base, leaving 6 bases between the germline ends. The CDR3 is CASSLVGGTDTQYF. The CDR3 nucleotides read TGTGCCAGCAGCTTAGTCGGGGGCACAGATACGCAGTATTTT. The whole variable domain, filled in from reference TRBV7-9 and TRBJ2-3, reads DTGVSQNPRHKITKRGQNVTFRCDPISEHNRLYWYRQTLGQGPEFLTYFQNEAQLEKSRLLSDRFSAERPKGSFSTLEIQRTEQGDSAMYLCASSLVGGTDTQYFGPGTRLTVL.

This clone has a single count. The rearrangement links TRBV28 to TRBJ2-5; weak D call: TRBD1 (7 bases). Germline V gene data show CDR1 as MDHEN and CDR2 as SYDVKM. The CDR3 is 16 residues long. V was trimmed by 6 bases and J by 2 bases, leaving 19 bases between them. The CDR3 sequence: CASSNTGEEDQETQYF. The CDR3 DNA reads as TGTGCCAGCAGCAATACAGGGGAGGAGGATCAAGAGACCCAGTACTTC.

This chain connects TRBV28 to TRBJ2-1; D perhaps matches TRBD2 (5 bases). Germline V CDR1 and CDR2: MDHEN, SYDVKM. The CDR3 has 15 residues. V lost 5 bases to trimming and J lost 0 bases, with 11 bases between them. DNA for the CDR3: TGTGCCAGCAGTGTCCTAGCCAGCTCCTACAATGAGCAGTTCTTC. Translated: CASSVLASSYNEQFF.

This sequence joins TRBV19 and TRBJ2-5, with D possibly matching TRBD2 (5 bases). The CDR3 runs 13 residues. V was shortened by 3 bases and J by 5 bases, with 10 bases between the two germline ends. Germline CDR1 LNHDA, CDR2 SQIVND (reference sequence). CDR3 in DNA: TGTGCCAGTAGTATCGCGGAGGTCGAGACCCAGTACTTC. It translates to CASSIAEVETQYF.

The chain uses TRBV5-1 and TRBJ1-1; 7 positions agree with TRBD1. The junction had 7 bases not matched to a gene; V was cut back by 0 bases and J by 5 bases. Germline CDR1 reads SGHRS; CDR2 reads YFSETQ. The CDR3 spans 15 residues. CDR3 amino acids: CASSLVVTGSTEAFF. The CDR3, as DNA: TGCGCCAGCAGCTTGGTCGTGACAGGGAGTACTGAAGCTTTCTTT.

The genes are TRBV29-1 and TRBJ2-7; D is perhaps TRBD2 (6 bases). The CDR3 consists of 13 residues. V lost 3 bases and J 1 base, leaving 10 bases between the germline ends. Germline-derived CDR1 and CDR2 are SQVTM and ANQGSEA. CDR3 in amino acids: CSVETGRSYEQYF. The CDR3 DNA reads TGCAGCGTTGAGACTGGGAGGTCCTACGAGCAGTACTTC.

The chain recombines TRBV6-1 with TRBJ2-1; tentative D call: TRBD2 (6 bases). CDR1 is MNHNS, CDR2 SASEGT, per germline. This CDR3 comprises 15 residues. V was pared by 2 bases and J by 4 bases, with 12 bases between. The CDR3 loop reads CASSEIGGSYNEQFF. Here the CDR3 DNA reads TGTGCCAGCAGTGAAATCGGGGGATCTTACAATGAGCAGTTCTTC.